The clone carrying this T cell receptor beta chain was counted at least ten times. What it recognizes is unknown. Alpha and beta constant-region primers primed reverse transcription of around 550 ng RNA. Separate chain-specific third strand synthesis with multiplexing indices produced the alpha and beta libraries. TCRdb re-called the 5' RACE reads through MiXCR, storing one row per CDR3 protein. Of some 6,500 distinct CDR3 sequences listed, around 7.7% are singletons. Roughly three months, about 14 weeks, into antiretroviral therapy, follow-up blood was collected. All unsorted peripheral T cells were captured because whole blood was used without fractionation. People with immunomodulatory therapy, recent vaccination or treatment interruptions were not enrolled. V shed 3 bases and J shed 4 bases, with 13 bases lying between them. The CDR3 has 14 residues. Germline CDR1 is SQVTM and CDR2 is ANQGSEA. This specimen comes from a study of HIV-infected patients and healthy controls.

Study observations and caveats: CMV-associated CDR3s mostly grew nonsignificantly during therapy, while HIV-associated CDR3s declined significantly. Untreated HIV+ repertoires had roughly threefold fewer distinct CDR3s and lower Shannon diversity than healthy controls.

J is TRBJ2-4 and V is TRBV29-1; D is possibly TRBD1 (5 bases). The source of this sequence is an adult with HIV infection. The sequencing used blood, collected during antiretroviral therapy. The CDR3 protein is CSVETDPIKNIQYF. CDR3 nucleotides: TGCAGCGTTGAGACAGATCCGATAAAAAACATTCAGTACTTC.